The clone carrying this T cell receptor (beta chain) was detected only once. Within the sample, other DNA sequences also encode this same CDR3. The data originate from a study of cytomegalovirus exposure and HLA in healthy donors. The study ran its PCR with 60 Vbeta and 13 Jbeta primers. Profiled with immunoSEQ multiplex PCR; TCRdb holds only in-frame clones, not every one. This sample has some 140,000 clones, with around 73% found just once. The sample taken for sequencing was PBMCs. The source is a woman aged 40-49 years in good health and CMV-seronegative.

The CDR3 DNA is TGTGCCAGCAGCCTAGGACTAGCGGGGTACAATGAGCAGTTCTTC. Translating it yields CASSLGLAGYNEQFF. The rearrangement uses TRBV7-3 and TRBJ2-1, with 12 bases matching TRBD2. V gave up 5 bases and J gave up 4 bases; unmatched junction bases: 3. Germline V CDR1 and CDR2: SGHTA, FQGTGA. CDR3 length: 15 amino acids. The whole variable domain, filled in from reference TRBV7-3 and TRBJ2-1, reads GAGVSQTPSNKVTEKGKYVELRCDPISGHTALYWYRQSLGQGPEFLIYFQGTGAADDSGLPNDRFFAVRPEGSVSTLKIQRTERGDSAVYLCASSLGLAGYNEQFFGPGTRLTVL.